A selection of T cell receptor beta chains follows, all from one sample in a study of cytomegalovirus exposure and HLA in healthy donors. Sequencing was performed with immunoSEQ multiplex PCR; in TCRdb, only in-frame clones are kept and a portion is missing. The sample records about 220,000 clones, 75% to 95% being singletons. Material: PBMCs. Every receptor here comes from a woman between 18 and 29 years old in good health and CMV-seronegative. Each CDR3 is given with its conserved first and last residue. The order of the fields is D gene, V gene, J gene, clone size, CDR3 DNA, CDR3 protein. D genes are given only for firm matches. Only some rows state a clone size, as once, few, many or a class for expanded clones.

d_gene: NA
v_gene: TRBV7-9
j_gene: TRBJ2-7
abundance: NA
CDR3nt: TGTGCCAGCAGCTTAAGGGGCGAGCAGTACTTC
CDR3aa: CASSLRGEQYF

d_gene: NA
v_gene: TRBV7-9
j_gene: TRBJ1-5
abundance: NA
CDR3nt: TGTGCCAGCAGTGAGGGTTCGCAGCCCCAGCATTTT
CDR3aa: CASSEGSQPQHF

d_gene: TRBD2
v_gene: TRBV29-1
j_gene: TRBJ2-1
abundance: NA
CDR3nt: TGCAGCGTTGTAGCGGGCATTGGGGGTGAGCAGTTCTTC
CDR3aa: CSVVAGIGGEQFF

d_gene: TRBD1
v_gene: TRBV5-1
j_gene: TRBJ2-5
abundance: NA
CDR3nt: TGCGCCAGCAGCCCCTTAGAACAGGGGGCTTCGCGGGAGACCCAGTACTTC
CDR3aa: CASSPLEQGASRETQYF

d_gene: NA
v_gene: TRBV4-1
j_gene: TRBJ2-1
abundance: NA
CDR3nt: TGCGCCAGCAGCCAAGATCAGGTCTACAATGAGCAGTTCTTC
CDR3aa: CASSQDQVYNEQFF

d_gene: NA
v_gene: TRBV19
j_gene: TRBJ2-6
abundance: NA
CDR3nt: TGTGCCAGTAGTATCTCAGCCCAGGGGCAGGGCTTCCTCTCTGGGGCCAACGTCCTGACTTTC
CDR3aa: CASSISAQGQGFLSGANVLTF

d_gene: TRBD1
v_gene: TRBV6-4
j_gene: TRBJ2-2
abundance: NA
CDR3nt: TGTGCCAGCACCGGGACAGGGCGTACCGGGGAGCTGTTTTTT
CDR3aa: CASTGTGRTGELFF

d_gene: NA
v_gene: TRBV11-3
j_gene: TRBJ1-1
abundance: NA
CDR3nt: TGTGCCAGCAGCGACGGACAGAACACTGAAGCTTTCTTT
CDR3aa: CASSDGQNTEAFF

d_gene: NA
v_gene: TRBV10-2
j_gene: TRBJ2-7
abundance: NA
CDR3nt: TGCGCCAGCATTTGGCAGGGGGGTCGCGAGCAGTACTTC
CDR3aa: CASIWQGGREQYF

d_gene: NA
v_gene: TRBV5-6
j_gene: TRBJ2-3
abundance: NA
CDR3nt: TGTGCCAGCAGCCGTTCTCCACTGGGCTCAGATACGCAGTATTTT
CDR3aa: CASSRSPLGSDTQYF

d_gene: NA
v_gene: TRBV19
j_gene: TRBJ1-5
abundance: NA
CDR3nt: TGTGCCAGCAGCGTGGCGGACAGTATCTGGAAGCCCCAGCATTTT
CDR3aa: CASSVADSIWKPQHF

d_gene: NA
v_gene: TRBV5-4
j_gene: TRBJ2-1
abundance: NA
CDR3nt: TGTGCCAGCAGCTTGGATGGGGGCAGTTACAATGAGCAGTTCTTC
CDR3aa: CASSLDGGSYNEQFF

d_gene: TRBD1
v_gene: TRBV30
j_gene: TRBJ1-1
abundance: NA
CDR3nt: TGTGCCTGGAGGGGAAGACAGGGGACTGAAGCTTTCTTT
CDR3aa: CAWRGRQGTEAFF

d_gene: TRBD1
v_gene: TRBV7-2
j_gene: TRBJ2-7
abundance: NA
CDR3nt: TGTGCCAGCAGCTCACTGGACAGGGAGAACGAGCAGTACTTC
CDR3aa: CASSSLDRENEQYF

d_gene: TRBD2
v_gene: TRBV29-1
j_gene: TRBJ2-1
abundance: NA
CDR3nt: TGCAGCGTTCTCCTAGCGGCGACCTCTTACAATGAGCAGTTCTTC
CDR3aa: CSVLLAATSYNEQFF

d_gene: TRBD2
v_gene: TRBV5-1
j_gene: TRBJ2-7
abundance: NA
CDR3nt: TGCGCCAGCAGCGCCACTAGCGGACCCTACGAGCAGTACTTC
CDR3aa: CASSATSGPYEQYF

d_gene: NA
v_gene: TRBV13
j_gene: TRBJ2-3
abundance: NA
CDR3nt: TGTGCCAGCAGCTTAGCGGATACGCAGTATTTT
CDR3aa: CASSLADTQYF

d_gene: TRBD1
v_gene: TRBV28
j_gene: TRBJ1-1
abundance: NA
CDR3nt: TGTGCCAGCTCCGGGACAGGGAAGGAAAAAGCTTTCTTT
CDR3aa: CASSGTGKEKAFF

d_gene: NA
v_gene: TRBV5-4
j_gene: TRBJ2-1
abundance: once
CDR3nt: TGTGCCAGCAGCTTTCTTTTGAGCGAGAGCTCCTACAATGAGCAGTTCTTC
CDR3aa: CASSFLLSESSYNEQFF

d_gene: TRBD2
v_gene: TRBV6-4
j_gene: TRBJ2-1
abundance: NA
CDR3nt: TGTGCCAGCAGTCTGGGGGGCGGGAGGTACAATGAGCAGTTCTTC
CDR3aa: CASSLGGGRYNEQFF

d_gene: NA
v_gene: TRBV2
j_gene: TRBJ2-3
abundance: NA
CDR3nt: TGTGCCAGCAGTGAAGAAGCCATAGGCACAGATACGCAGTATTTT
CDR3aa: CASSEEAIGTDTQYF

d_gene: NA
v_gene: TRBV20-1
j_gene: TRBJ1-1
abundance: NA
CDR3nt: TGCAGTGCTAGTAGTCCGCGTGAAGCTTTCTTT
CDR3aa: CSASSPREAFF

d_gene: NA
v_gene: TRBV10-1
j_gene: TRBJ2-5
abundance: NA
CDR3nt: TGCGCCAGCAGTGACCAGATCCAAGAGACCCAGTACTTC
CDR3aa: CASSDQIQETQYF

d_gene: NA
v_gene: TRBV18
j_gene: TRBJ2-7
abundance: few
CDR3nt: TGTGCCAGCTCACCTCAGGGAAGGTACGAGCAGTACTTC
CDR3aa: CASSPQGRYEQYF

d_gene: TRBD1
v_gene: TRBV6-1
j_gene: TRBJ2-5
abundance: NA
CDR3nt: TGTGCCAGCAGCCGCCGGGACAGGGAAAGGGAGACCCAGTACTTC
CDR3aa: CASSRRDRERETQYF

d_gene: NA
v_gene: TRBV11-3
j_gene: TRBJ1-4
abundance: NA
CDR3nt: TGTGCCAGCAGCCAGGGCGGATCAACTAATGAAAAACTGTTTTTT
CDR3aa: CASSQGGSTNEKLFF

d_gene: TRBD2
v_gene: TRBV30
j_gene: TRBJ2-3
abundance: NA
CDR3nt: TGTGCCTGGAGTGGGGGGACTAGCGGAATAACAGATACGCAGTATTTT
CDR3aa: CAWSGGTSGITDTQYF

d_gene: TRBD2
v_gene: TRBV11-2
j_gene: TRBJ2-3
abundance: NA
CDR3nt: TGTGCCAGCAGCTCGACTCGGACTAGCGCAGGCACAGATACGCAGTATTTT
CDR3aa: CASSSTRTSAGTDTQYF

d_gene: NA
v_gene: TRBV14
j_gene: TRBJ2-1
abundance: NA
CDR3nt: TGTGCCAGCAGCCGCCGCGGGGGCGGGACGCAAAGGGGGCAGTTCTTC
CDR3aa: CASSRRGGGTQRGQFF

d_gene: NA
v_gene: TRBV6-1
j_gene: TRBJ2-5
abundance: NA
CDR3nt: TGTGCCAGCAGCAGAACAGGGGACTCAGAGACCCAGTACTTC
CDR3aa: CASSRTGDSETQYF

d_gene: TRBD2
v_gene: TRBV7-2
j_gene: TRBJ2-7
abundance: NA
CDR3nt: TGTGCCAGCAGCTTAGCGAGCGAGGGACTACGTTACGAGCAGTACTTC
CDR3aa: CASSLASEGLRYEQYF

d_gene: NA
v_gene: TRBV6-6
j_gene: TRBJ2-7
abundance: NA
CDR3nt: TGTGCCAGCAGTTATTCCGTATACGAGCAGTACTTC
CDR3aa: CASSYSVYEQYF

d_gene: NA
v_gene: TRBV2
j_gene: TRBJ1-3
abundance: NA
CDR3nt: TGTGCCAGCAGTTCTAGCGTGGGGAATGGAAACACCATATATTTT
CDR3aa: CASSSSVGNGNTIYF

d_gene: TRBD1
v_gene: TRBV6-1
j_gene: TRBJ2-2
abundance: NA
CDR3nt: TGTGCCAGCAGTGGACAGGGGGGAAGGACCGGGGAGCTGTTTTTT
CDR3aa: CASSGQGGRTGELFF

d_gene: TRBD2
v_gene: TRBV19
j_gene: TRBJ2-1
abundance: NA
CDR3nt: TGTGCCAGTAGTTCCGCTAGCGGGAGCCCTCGGGAGCAGTTCTTC
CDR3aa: CASSSASGSPREQFF

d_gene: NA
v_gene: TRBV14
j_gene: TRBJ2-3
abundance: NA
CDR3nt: TGTGCCAGCAGCCCAGACTATGCGGGCTCCCTCACAGATACGCAGTATTTT
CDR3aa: CASSPDYAGSLTDTQYF

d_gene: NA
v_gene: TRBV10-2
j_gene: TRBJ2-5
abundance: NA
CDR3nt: TGCGCCAGCAGTGCTACGAGGAAGGAGACCCAGTACTTC
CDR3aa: CASSATRKETQYF

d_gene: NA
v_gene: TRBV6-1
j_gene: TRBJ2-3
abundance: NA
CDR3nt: TGTGCCAGCAGGGAACGGGCGGGATGGGGCTTAAGCACAGATACGCAGTATTTT
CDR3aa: CASRERAGWGLSTDTQYF

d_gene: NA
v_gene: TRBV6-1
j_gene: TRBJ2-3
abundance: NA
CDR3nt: TGTGCCAGCAGTGAAGGACAGCTATTCACAGATACGCAGTATTTT
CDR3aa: CASSEGQLFTDTQYF

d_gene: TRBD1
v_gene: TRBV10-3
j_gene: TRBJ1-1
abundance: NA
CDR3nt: TGTGCCATCAGTGGAAACAGGGGTACAGACACTGAAGCTTTCTTT
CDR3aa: CAISGNRGTDTEAFF

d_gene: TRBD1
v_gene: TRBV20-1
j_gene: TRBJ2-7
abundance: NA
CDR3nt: TGCAGTGCTCGGACAGGGTTGGAGCAGTACTTC
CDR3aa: CSARTGLEQYF

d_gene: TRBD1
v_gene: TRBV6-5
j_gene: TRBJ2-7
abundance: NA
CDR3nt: TGTGCCAGCAGTTACAGGGGGCCCTACGAGCAGTACTTC
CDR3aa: CASSYRGPYEQYF

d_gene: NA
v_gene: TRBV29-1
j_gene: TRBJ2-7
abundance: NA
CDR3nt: TGCAGCGTTGCTGTTCAGGTCTCCTACGAGCAGTACTTC
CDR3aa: CSVAVQVSYEQYF

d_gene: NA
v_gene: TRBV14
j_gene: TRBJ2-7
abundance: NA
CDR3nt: TGTGCCAGCAGCCAAGATTCCCAGCGGTGGGTACCCTACGAGCAGTACTTC
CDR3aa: CASSQDSQRWVPYEQYF

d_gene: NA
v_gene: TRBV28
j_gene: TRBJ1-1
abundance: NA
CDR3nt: TGTGCCAGCAGTTTATTCGTAGGGGGATTTAGCACTGAAGCTTTCTTT
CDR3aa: CASSLFVGGFSTEAFF

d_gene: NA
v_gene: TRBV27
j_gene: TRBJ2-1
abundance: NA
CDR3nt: TGTGCCAGCAGTTTGTGGGGGGAAAAAAATGAGCAGTTCTTC
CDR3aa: CASSLWGEKNEQFF

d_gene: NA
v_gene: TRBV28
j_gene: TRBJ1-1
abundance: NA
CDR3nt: TGTGCCAGCAGGTACCAGGGTGAGAACACTGAAGCTTTCTTT
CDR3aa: CASRYQGENTEAFF

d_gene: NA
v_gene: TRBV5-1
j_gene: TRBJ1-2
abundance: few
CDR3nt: TGCGCCAGCAGGGACACCATCGCCGGCTATGGCTACACCTTC
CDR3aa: CASRDTIAGYGYTF

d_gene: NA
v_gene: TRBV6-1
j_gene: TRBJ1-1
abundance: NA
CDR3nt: TGTGCCAGCAGGCAGGGGCCTGACTCCACTGAAGCTTTCTTT
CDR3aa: CASRQGPDSTEAFF

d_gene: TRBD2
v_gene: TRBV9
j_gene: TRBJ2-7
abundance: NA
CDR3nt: TGTGCCAGCAGCGTAGATCAGCGGGGCTACGAGCAGTACTTC
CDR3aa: CASSVDQRGYEQYF

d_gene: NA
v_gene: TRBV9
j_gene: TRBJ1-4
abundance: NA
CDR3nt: TGTGCCAGCAGCCAGGGCGGGGGGCTTAATGAAAAACTGTTTTTT
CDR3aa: CASSQGGGLNEKLFF

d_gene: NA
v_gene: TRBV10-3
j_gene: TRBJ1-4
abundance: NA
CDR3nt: TGTGCCATCAGTGAGCTCGGGGGAGGCGAAAAACTGTTTTTT
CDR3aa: CAISELGGGEKLFF

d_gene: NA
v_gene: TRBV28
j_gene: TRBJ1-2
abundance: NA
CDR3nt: TGTGCCAGCAGTTTGGGGGGACGGGACTATGGCTACACCTTC
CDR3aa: CASSLGGRDYGYTF

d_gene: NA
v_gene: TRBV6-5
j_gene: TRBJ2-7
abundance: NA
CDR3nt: TGTGCCAGCAGTTATGGGCGGTCCAGGGCAACCTACGAGCAGTACTTC
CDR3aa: CASSYGRSRATYEQYF

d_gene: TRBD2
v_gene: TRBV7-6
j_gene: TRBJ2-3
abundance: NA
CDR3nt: TGTGCCAGCAGCTGGCTTTTTGGCGGGAGGATCACAGATACGCAGTATTTT
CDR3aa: CASSWLFGGRITDTQYF

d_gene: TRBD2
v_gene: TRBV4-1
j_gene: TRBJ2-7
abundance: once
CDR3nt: TGCGCCAGCAGCCAAGGTGTTAGCGGGACCTCCTACGAGCAGTACTTC
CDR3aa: CASSQGVSGTSYEQYF

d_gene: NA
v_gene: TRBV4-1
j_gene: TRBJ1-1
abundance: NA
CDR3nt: TGCGCCAGCAGCCTGGGACACCACACTGAAGCTTTCTTT
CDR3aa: CASSLGHHTEAFF